The clone carrying this TCR beta chain was observed many times. Its antigen is not known. V was shortened by 1 base and J by 5 bases, with 18 bases between the two germline ends. Germline assignment: CDR1 LNHNV and CDR2 YYDKDF (reference sequence). CDR3 length equals 16 residues. This sample was included in a study of T cells in Graves' hyperthyroidism and ophthalmopathy. Turning to the study itself: The initial diagnosis was the point when peripheral blood was collected, ahead of any treatment.

It was RNA transcripts that yielded the amplified TCR beta CDR3 regions. RT-PCR in the first round (using the HTBI primer set) targeted the TCR CDR3. A single record per CDR3 protein comes from TCRdb applying MiXCR to the multiplex PCR reads. The sample includes approximately 400,000 distinct CDR3 sequences, about a sixth of them seen just once. Graves' hyperthyroidism without ophthalmopathy progression within 18 months was termed stable. Fresh peripheral blood, around 10 ml, yielded the PBMCs. Study-level results: A 13 V-J model separated ophthalmopathy from stable hyperthyroidism.

The sequencing sample was made of blood. This chain connects TRBV15 to TRBJ2-7, with D possibly matching TRBD1 (5 bases). The TCR was taken from a young woman with Graves' hyperthyroidism. In nucleotides, the CDR3 is TGTGCCACCAGCAGAGGATGGCAGGGTCTATTTCACGAGCAGTACTTC. Translation: CATSRGWQGLFHEQYF.